These T cell receptor beta chains were read from a single sample in a study of identical twins. Each CDR3 protein gets one entry after TCRdb re-called the 5' RACE reads with MiXCR. This sample yields hundreds of thousands of distinct CDR3 sequences, of which 9% to 15% are seen a single time; around 1.6% belongs to the top ten. This same sample was also taken into another study, of yellow fever vaccine responses in identical twins.

The sequenced sample was PBMCs. These TCRs come from a woman under 30 in good health. CDR3s include the opening cysteine and the closing phenylalanine or tryptophan. Fields, in order: V gene, J gene, clone size, CDR3 length, D gene, CDR3 DNA, CDR3 protein. A D gene is named only where the DNA matches it firmly. Clone size appears in some rows only: once, few, many, or a class for an expanded clone.

>TRBV5-5|TRBJ2-7|-|17|TRBD1
TGTGCCAGCAGCTATTTCCTCCCCGGGACAGGGGTGCACGAGCAGTACTTC
CASSYFLPGTGVHEQYF
>TRBV11-2|TRBJ2-5|-|12|-
TGTGCCAGCAGTTATTACGGAGAGACCCAGTACTTC
CASSYYGETQYF
>TRBV28|TRBJ2-2|few|14|-
TGTGCCAGCAGTCCCTTACTAGCCACCGGGGAGCTGTTTTTT
CASSPLLATGELFF
>TRBV13|TRBJ1-1|-|14|-
TGTGCCAGCAGCCCAGGGACCCGAGGCACTGAAGCTTTCTTT
CASSPGTRGTEAFF
>TRBV13|TRBJ2-1|-|12|TRBD2
TGTGCCAGCAGCCATACTAGCGATGAGCAGTTCTTC
CASSHTSDEQFF
>TRBV4-1|TRBJ2-5|few|14|-
TGCGCCAGCAGCCCCCAGGGAGTAAGGGAGACCCAGTACTTC
CASSPQGVRETQYF
>TRBV11-2|TRBJ2-1|few|18|TRBD2
TGTGCCAGCAGCTCGGGACTAGCGGGATGGGCTTTATACAATGAGCAGTTCTTC
CASSSGLAGWALYNEQFF
>TRBV2|TRBJ2-1|few|15|TRBD2
TGTGCCAGCAGTGAATTGGGACTAGCTGTCATGGGGCAGTTCTTC
CASSELGLAVMGQFF
>TRBV21-1|TRBJ1-6|few|16|-
TGTGCCAGCAGCAAAGGTTCCCGGGACAGCAATTCACCCCTCCACTTT
CASSKGSRDSNSPLHF
>TRBV10-3|TRBJ1-2|many|11|TRBD1
TGTGCCAGCGGGACAGACTATGGCTACACCTTC
CASGTDYGYTF
>TRBV29-1|TRBJ2-1|-|11|-
TGCAGCCTCCCTTTCGGGGACGAGCAGTTCTTC
CSLPFGDEQFF
>TRBV29-1|TRBJ2-5|many|15|-
TGCAGCGTTGAAGAATTGACGCTGGGGAAAGAGACCCAGTACTTC
CSVEELTLGKETQYF
>TRBV20-1|TRBJ2-5|many|12|-
TGCAGTGCTCGGACTATCCAAGAGACCCAGTACTTC
CSARTIQETQYF
>TRBV5-1|TRBJ2-7|many|13|TRBD1
TGCGCCAGCAGCTTTGACAGGGAGTACGAGCAGTACTTC
CASSFDREYEQYF
>TRBV12-3/TRBV12-4|TRBJ2-3|-|15|-
TGTGCCAGCAGTTTATCGGCTAGCGGCACAGATACGCAGTATTTT
CASSLSASGTDTQYF
>TRBV27|TRBJ2-3|few|14|TRBD2
TGTGCCAGCAGTTGGACTAGATCAACAGATACGCAGTATTTT
CASSWTRSTDTQYF